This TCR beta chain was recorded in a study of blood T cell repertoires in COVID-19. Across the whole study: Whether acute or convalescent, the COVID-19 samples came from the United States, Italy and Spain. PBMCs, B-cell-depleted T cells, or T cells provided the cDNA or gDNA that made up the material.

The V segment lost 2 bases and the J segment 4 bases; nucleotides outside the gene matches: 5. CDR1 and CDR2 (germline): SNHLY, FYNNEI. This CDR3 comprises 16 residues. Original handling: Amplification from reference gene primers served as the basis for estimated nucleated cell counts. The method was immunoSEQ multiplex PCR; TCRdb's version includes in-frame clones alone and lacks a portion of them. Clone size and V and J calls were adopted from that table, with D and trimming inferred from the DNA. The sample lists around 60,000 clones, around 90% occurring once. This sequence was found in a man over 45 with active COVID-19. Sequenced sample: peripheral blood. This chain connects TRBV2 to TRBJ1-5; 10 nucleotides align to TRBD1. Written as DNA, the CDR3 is TGTGCCAGCAGTGAAAGTTTGGGACAGGGGAATCAGCCCCAGCATTTT. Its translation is CASSESLGQGNQPQHF.